This T cell receptor (beta chain) came from a study of human T cells and chemical hapten exposure. Study background: Cases of alopecia areata, totalis or universalis occurred in a predominantly female patient group. Study observations and caveats: No change in TCRs above 1 in 1000 frequency was produced by DPC sensitization.

Individual cDNA molecules each carried unique molecular identifiers attached by the library. TCRdb itself ran the RACE reads through MiXCR, one entry per CDR3 protein. The sample contains roughly 42,000 distinct CDR3 sequences, approximately 9.5% of which appear only once. Stated time point: patch test 2, 6 weeks after DPC sensitization. Treatment in this sample: therapeutic diphenylcyclopropenone sensitization with weekly scalp DPC. Someone pulled total RNA out of unfractionated whole blood. This clonotype was recorded at least ten times. Its target is unknown. The CDR3 runs 12 residues. The germline V gene has CDR1 SQVTM and CDR2 ANQGSEA. Trimming removed 4 bases from V and 4 bases from J; junction bases left unmatched: 4.

The receptor comes from a woman aged 25 to 39 with alopecia areata. Some clones in this sample may be carry-over from other donors' samples. The source material was whole blood, sampled in connection with sensitization to the hapten diphenylcyclopropenone (DPC). J is TRBJ2-7 and V is TRBV29-1; TRBD2 matches at 7 bases. CDR3 sequence reads: CSVASRGYEQYF. The CDR3 DNA reads TGCAGCGTTGCCTCGCGGGGGTACGAGCAGTACTTC.